This is a list of T cell receptor beta chains from one sample in a study of blood T cells in healthy people across ages. Each CDR3 protein gets one entry after TCRdb re-called the 5' RACE reads with MiXCR. In the table there are around 670,000 distinct CDR3 sequences, less than 35% of which are singletons. The sample consisted of blood. The receptors shown here come from a woman of 80 years or more in good health. The CDR3 runs from the conserved cysteine through the conserved F or W. D genes are given only for firm matches. Only some rows state a clone size, as once, few, many or a class for expanded clones.

j_call v_call clone_size d_call cdr3_nt cdr3_aa
TRBJ2-3 TRBV5-1 many TRBD2 TGCGCCAGCAGCTTGCGGTTGGGAGGGAGCCAAACTAGCACAGATACGCAGTATTTT CASSLRLGGSQTSTDTQYF
TRBJ2-1 TRBV4-3 once NA TGCGCCAGCAGCCTCCATTCAGGCTCCTACAATGAGCAGTTCTTC CASSLHSGSYNEQFF
TRBJ1-6 TRBV7-8 many NA TGTGCCAGCAGCTTAGGAGACACAAATTCACCCCTCCACTTT CASSLGDTNSPLHF
TRBJ2-7 TRBV19 many TRBD1 TGTGCCAGTAGCACCGACAGGGTGTCCTCCTACGAGCAGTACTTC CASSTDRVSSYEQYF
TRBJ1-1 TRBV20-1 NA TRBD1 TGCAGTGTGTGGGACAGGGGACGGTCCACTGAAGCTTTCTTT CSVWDRGRSTEAFF
TRBJ1-2 TRBV20-1 NA NA TGCAGCGCTAGGCGGGGGGGCCATGGCTACACCTTC CSARRGGHGYTF
TRBJ1-2 TRBV29-1 NA NA TGCAGTGTTGGAGGCAGTGGAGGCTACACCTTC CSVGGSGGYTF
TRBJ2-2 TRBV3-1 few NA TGTGCCAGCAGCCAAGGTCTCGCAAGTTACACCGGGGAGCTGTTTTTT CASSQGLASYTGELFF
TRBJ2-1 TRBV4-1 NA NA TGCGCCAGCAGCCAACACCTTGGCAATGAGCAGTTCTTC CASSQHLGNEQFF
TRBJ2-7 TRBV5-6 few TRBD2 TGTGTCAGCAGCATCTACCTTAGCGGGGCTCGGTACGAGCAGTACTTC CVSSIYLSGARYEQYF
TRBJ2-7 TRBV11-2 many NA TGTGCCAGCAGTCTAACTCTCGAGCAGTACTTC CASSLTLEQYF
TRBJ2-1 TRBV20-1 NA TRBD2 TGCAGTGCTAGACAGGGGACGGGACTAGCCTACAATGAGCAGTTCTTC CSARQGTGLAYNEQFF
TRBJ2-3 TRBV7-9 many NA TGTGCCAGCAGCTTGGTGGCGGGTGGCACAGATACGCAGTATTTT CASSLVAGGTDTQYF
TRBJ2-5 TRBV9 many TRBD2 TGTGCCAGCAGCGCCGGGACTAGCGGGGGCCCTTTGATAGAGGAGCAGTACTTC CASSAGTSGGPLIEEQYF
TRBJ1-1 TRBV7-2 NA NA TGTGCCAGCAGCTTAATGGGGGGCCAGGTGAACACTGAAGCTTTCTTT CASSLMGGQVNTEAFF